The source of this T cell receptor (beta chain) is a study of blood T cells in healthy people across ages. The authors ran a second PCR of about 7 to 12 cycles using a sample-barcoded 5' primer and a J-beta primer mix. From the 5' RACE reads, TCRdb called clonotypes with MiXCR, one entry per CDR3 protein. Of about 970,000 distinct CDR3 sequences listed, just over 50% were seen once; the top ten hold 20% to 25%. The CDR3 is made up of 11 amino acids. CDR1 is SQVTM and CDR2 is ANQGSEA in the germline V gene. Trimming removed 7 bases at V and 4 bases at J, with 9 bases between. The chain joins TRBV29-1 to TRBJ2-3; D is unclear. The TCR comes from a woman in her fifties or sixties in good health. The specimen sequenced was blood. The CDR3 DNA sequence: TGCAGCGGCGGAGATGCAGATACGCAGTATTTT. Residues: CSGGDADTQYF.